The 22 T cell receptor beta chains below come from one sample, sequenced in a study of regulatory T cells in long-lasting Graves disease (dated by TCRdb to the early 2020s). The time point label on this specimen signifies: persistent/refractory GD, antithyroid drugs over 5 years with positive TRAb. For both TCR sequencing and RNA sequencing, RNA was extracted from PBMCs using TRIzol. Receptor amplification or capture employed multiplex PCR. Sequenced on an Illumina HiSeq 4000. TCR beta libraries were built with iRepertoire HTBI primers and Arm-PCR amplification of CDR3 regions. TCRdb trimmed the raw reads at Q25, called clones with MiXCR and kept productive beta chains. Each record represents a unique CDR3 protein, reported with the most common genes and DNA among its rows. Here the sample has around 460,000 distinct CDR3 sequences; around a fifth occur a single time. The ten largest clonotypes hold around 13% of the sample.

Sequenced material: peripheral blood mononuclear cells (PBMCs), taken when the disease was refractory, from a patient treated with antithyroid drugs. These receptors were collected from a female donor with Graves disease.

This clonotype was seen repeatedly, ten times or more. The V gene is TRBV6-2 or TRBV6-3, the J gene TRBJ2-2; possibly TRBD1 for D (5 bases). Deletions cut 9 bases from V and 1 base from J, with 15 bases between. In germline, CDR1 is MNHEY, CDR2 SVGEGT. The CDR3 is 15 amino acids. The CDR3 protein is CASSAMDKNTGELFF. CDR3 nucleotide sequence: TGTGCCAGTTCGGCCATGGACAAGAACACCGGGGAGCTGTTTTTT.

At least ten counts were recorded for this clonotype. The chain is built from TRBV6-5 and TRBJ1-2; weak D call: TRBD1 (5 bases). In germline, CDR1 is MNHEY, CDR2 SVGAGI. The CDR3 is 15 residues long. Trimming cost V 3 bases and J 0 bases, with 11 bases left between them. The CDR3 sequence: CASSYSTVSNYGYTF. The CDR3 DNA is TGTGCCAGCAGTTATTCGACAGTTTCTAACTATGGCTACACCTTC.

The CDR3 region has the DNA TGCAGTGCTCCCCCGCCGGGGGGATACGAGCAGTACTTC. This translates into CSAPPPGGYEQYF. The V gene is TRBV20-1, the J gene TRBJ2-7; 7 bases fit TRBD2. This CDR3 has 13 residues. Germline V CDR1 and CDR2: DFQATT, SNEGSKA (reference sequence). Trimming at V came to 5 bases and at J to 4 bases, leaving 8 bases not matched to a gene.

This clonotype was detected ten times or more. V and J are TRBV12-5 and TRBJ1-5; TRBD1 matches at 12 bases. Germline loops: CDR1 LGHNT, CDR2 FRNRAP. This CDR3 has 17 residues. The J segment lost 7 bases and the V segment lost 1 base, leaving 8 bases of the junction unmatched. CDR3 nucleotides: TGTGCTAGTGGTTTGGACCGGGACAGGGGGCGAAGGCAGCCCCAGCATTTT. It translates to CASGLDRDRGRRQPQHF.

This clonotype showed up many times. This sequence joins TRBV20-1 and TRBJ1-5; 7 nucleotides match TRBD1. Germline V gene data show CDR1 as DFQATT and CDR2 as SNEGSKA (reference sequence). The CDR3 loop spans 14 amino acids. The trim removed 6 bases at V and 3 bases at J, leaving 8 bases unmatched. CDR3 nucleotides: TGCAGTGCGCGACAGGGTCGGGACAATCAGCCCCAGCATTTT. Its translation: CSARQGRDNQPQHF.

Ten or more counts support this clonotype. The rearrangement uses TRBV2 and TRBJ2-6; D is possibly TRBD1 (5 bases). Trimming cost V 8 bases and J 0 bases, with 14 bases left between them. The CDR3 covers 16 residues. Germline assignment: CDR1 SNHLY and CDR2 FYNNEI. The CDR3 here is CASPGIKNSGANVLTF. CDR3 sequence (DNA): TGTGCCAGCCCAGGGATAAAAAACTCTGGGGCCAACGTCCTGACTTTC.

On this clonotype itself: This may arise from a read error, as a much more abundant clone is one base away. The chain couples TRBV12-3 or TRBV12-4 to TRBJ2-5; D assignment may be TRBD1 or TRBD2 (5 bases each). CDR3 length: 16 residues. The V and J ends lost 5 bases and 1 base respectively, with 17 bases between them. This CDR3 reads CASSSRHRGAQETQYF. CDR3 coding DNA: TGTGCCAGCAGTAGCCGTCACAGAGGGGCCCAAGAGACCCAGTACTTC.

This clonotype was seen repeatedly, ten times or more. The chain is built from TRBV12-3 or TRBV12-4 and TRBJ1-1; no clear D gene. The CDR3 has 13 residues. V was cut by 7 bases and J by 7 bases, with 16 bases left in between. The CDR3 DNA is TGTGCCAGCACCTCACCACCAATTCATGAAGCTTTCTTT. Amino acids: CASTSPPIHEAFF.

This clonotype occurred many times. The chain links TRBV28 to TRBJ1-2, with 9 nucleotides matching TRBD1. The junction had 4 bases not matched to a gene; V was cut back by 6 bases and J by 8 bases. Germline CDR1 reads MDHEN; CDR2 reads SYDVKM. This CDR3 has 12 amino acids. The CDR3 loop reads CASRTGGEGYTF. CDR3 DNA: TGTGCCAGCAGAACAGGGGGCGAAGGCTACACCTTC.

This rearrangement joins TRBV24-1 to TRBJ1-1; unclear D gene. The V and J ends lost 11 bases and 7 bases respectively, with 13 bases between them. CDR3 length: 11 residues. The germline V gene has CDR1 KGHDR and CDR2 SFDVKD. The CDR3 loop reads CAISLGVEAFF. The DNA of the CDR3 is TGTGCCATTAGCCTGGGTGTTGAAGCTTTCTTT.

This clonotype was seen a few times. V is TRBV7-2 and J is TRBJ2-3; D is ambiguous. Germline CDR1 and CDR2: SGHTA and FQGNSA. The germline V and J ends were trimmed by 1 base and 0 bases, with 11 bases remaining between them. The CDR3 runs 16 residues. The CDR3 bases are TGTGCCAGCAGCTTAGGGACCTTACCTAGCACAGATACGCAGTATTTT. Translating it yields CASSLGTLPSTDTQYF.

This clonotype appeared many times. The chain combines TRBV28 with TRBJ2-7; D ambiguous. V gave up 2 bases and J gave up 7 bases, with 9 bases separating them. CDR1 and CDR2 from the germline V gene are MDHEN and SYDVKM. The length of the CDR3 is 12 residues. Here the CDR3 reads CASSLKSREQYF. The CDR3 DNA reads as TGTGCCAGCAGTTTAAAGAGCAGGGAGCAGTACTTC.

The rearrangement joins TRBV28 to TRBJ2-2; D is perhaps TRBD1 (6 bases). V was shortened by 5 bases and J by 6 bases, with 16 bases between the two germline ends. The CDR3 contains 15 residues. Per germline, CDR1 MDHEN and CDR2 SYDVKM. For the CDR3, the DNA is TGTGCCAGCAGTACCCCAGAAACAGGGTCCGGGGAGCTGTTTTTT. The encoded protein is CASSTPETGSGELFF.

This clonotype was seen at least ten times. The chain couples TRBV6-2 or TRBV6-3 to TRBJ2-7; perhaps TRBD1 as D (6 bases). Per germline, CDR1 MNHEY and CDR2 SVGEGT. Between the trimmed V and J ends, which lost 5 bases and 2 bases, there was a span of 13 bases. This CDR3 contains 14 residues. Written as DNA, the CDR3 is TGTGCCAGCAGTCCACTCAGGACAGCCTACGAGCAGTACTTC. It specifies CASSPLRTAYEQYF.

This clonotype has more than one count but fewer than ten. This chain joins TRBV7-3 and TRBJ2-5, with D possibly being TRBD2 (6 bases). The germline V gene has CDR1 SGHTA and CDR2 FQGTGA. The V end was cut by 5 bases, the J end by 5 bases, with 21 bases between. The CDR3 contains 16 residues. The CDR3 is CASSASSGDPGETQYF. CDR3 bases: TGTGCCAGCAGCGCCTCCTCGGGGGATCCGGGCGAGACCCAGTACTTC. Full variable domain (outside the CDR3, taken from reference TRBV7-3 and TRBJ2-5): GAGVSQTPSNKVTEKGKYVELRCDPISGHTALYWYRQSLGQGPEFLIYFQGTGAADDSGLPNDRFFAVRPEGSVSTLKIQRTERGDSAVYLCASSASSGDPGETQYFGPGTRLLVL.

This clonotype was found a few times. This sequence joins TRBV6-5 and TRBJ2-7; no firm D call. Looked up from germline, CDR1 is MNHEY and CDR2 is SVGAGI. V was cut by 2 bases and J by 2 bases, with 16 bases left in between. The CDR3 runs to 16 residues. The CDR3 here is CASSYPLETPTYEQYF. CDR3 DNA: TGTGCCAGCAGTTACCCGTTAGAGACACCGACCTACGAGCAGTACTTC.

The V call is TRBV19, the J call TRBJ1-2; weak D call: TRBD1 (5 bases). The germline V gene encodes CDR1 LNHDA and CDR2 SQIVND (reference sequence). V lost 3 bases, J lost 2 bases, and 13 bases lay in between. The CDR3 is made up of 15 amino acids. CDR3 sequence: CASSIPGPSNYGYTF. As DNA, the CDR3 is TGTGCCAGTAGTATTCCGGGACCGTCGAACTATGGCTACACCTTC. The complete variable domain, with remaining parts taken from reference TRBV19 and TRBJ1-2, reads DGGITQSPKYLFRKEGQNVTLSCEQNLNHDAMYWYRQDPGQGLRLIYYSQIVNDFQKGDIAEGYSVSREKKESFPLTVTSAQKNPTAFYLCASSIPGPSNYGYTFGSGTRLTVV.

There are many counts of this clonotype. The V call is TRBV2, the J call TRBJ2-5; either TRBD1 or TRBD2 may fit D (6 bases each). The V end was cut by 5 bases, the J end by 1 base, with 8 bases between. CDR3 size: 13 residues. Germline V gives CDR1 SNHLY, CDR2 FYNNEI. Written as DNA, the CDR3 is TGTGCCAGCAGTCGGGGGCTCCAAGAGACCCAGTACTTC. Protein: CASSRGLQETQYF.

V gene TRBV5-1 combines with J gene TRBJ1-6, with 9 bases lining up with TRBD1. The CDR3 loop spans 16 amino acids. The V gene's germline CDR1 is SGHRS and CDR2 YFSETQ. After removal of 0 bases from V and 5 bases from J, the junction contained 3 bases not matched to a gene. The CDR3 reads CASSLDRTGDNSPLHF. CDR3 in DNA: TGCGCCAGCAGCTTGGATAGGACAGGGGATAATTCACCCCTCCACTTT.

This clonotype was detected ten times or more. The chain recombines TRBV6-5 with TRBJ1-1; unclear D gene. This CDR3 has 14 residues. Trimming left V 2 bases short and J 0 bases short, with 7 bases between. The germline gives CDR1 MNHEY, CDR2 SVGAGI. The CDR3 nucleotides are TGTGCCAGCAGTTACGTCGGGGTGAACACTGAAGCTTTCTTT. Protein: CASSYVGVNTEAFF.

This clonotype has a count of ten or more. This chain links TRBV6-1 with TRBJ2-7, with TRBD1 as a possible D gene (5 bases). Germline values: CDR1 MNHNS, CDR2 SASEGT. The V and J ends lost 4 bases and 5 bases respectively, with 12 bases between them. The CDR3 runs to 13 residues. DNA for the CDR3: TGTGCCAGCAGTGGCAGGGTGTTCAACGAGCAGTACTTC. Translation gives CASSGRVFNEQYF.

This clonotype occurred many times. The gene calls are TRBV6-5 and TRBJ1-5; TRBD1 aligns across 8 bases. The CDR3 has 14 amino acids. J lost 7 bases, V lost 4 bases, and 6 bases had no gene match. Germline loops: CDR1 MNHEY, CDR2 SVGAGI. The CDR3 DNA reads as TGTGCCAGCAGTTTTTCAGGGGGCGGGCAGCCCCAGCATTTT. This sequence encodes CASSFSGGGQPQHF.